This T cell receptor gamma chain was captured by sequencing in a study of gamma delta lymphoproliferative disorders and STAT genes (dated 2018 in TCRdb). Background for the entire study: Of the 9 Tgammadelta LGLL patients who were sequenced, 5 followed an indolent course, while 4 had symptomatic disease. The LymphoTrack Dx TCRG Assay was used to build gamma-chain libraries from a minimum of 50 ng of genomic DNA. Since no corresponding Invivoscribe delta assay was available, delta-chain libraries were prepared following the standard operating procedure of the EuroClonality-NGS working group. Within a larger immunophenotypic and STAT-mutation study, TCR gamma and delta CDR3 repertoires were profiled by deep sequencing in Tgammadelta lymphoproliferative disease patients and healthy controls. The TCR-sequenced pilot group comprised under 10 Tgammadelta large granular lymphocyte leukemia patients and a couple of hepatosplenic T-cell lymphoma patients. To confirm results, a couple of gamma-chain samples and all delta-chain samples were sequenced twice.

Overall study results and their limits: In whole-repertoire clustering, patient gamma repertoires grouped separately from healthy controls, whereas delta repertoires showed no separation between groups. T cells in controls likely covered a range of maturation stages, whereas leukemic cells were skewed toward terminal effectors, which could potentially limit comparisons between patients and controls. The authors pointed out that NGS specificity may be lower at low frequencies, so whether leukemic clones are public or private needs to be confirmed. Nearly all major patient gamma and delta clonotypes were public, shared with at least one healthy donor; only a couple of gamma clonotypes were private to disease.

Both library methods used multiplex PCR with primers targeting conserved V and J regions of the TCR genes. Amplicons were purified, pooled and sequenced on an Illumina MiSeq platform. Per the original workflow: V(D)J alignment, clonotype assembly and translation were done with MiXCR, while functionality assessment and CDR3 repertoire analyses were done with VDJtools. CDR3 was defined according to IMGT, and analyses were limited to productive sequences using functional genes, with ORF genes and pseudogenes excluded. A custom Python script was used to look across all patients and controls for identical amino acid CDR3s belonging to major clonotypes, meaning those with a frequency of >=5%. Clonotype frequencies in patients versus controls were compared with a one-sided non-parametric Wilcoxon test. TCRdb reprocessed the public reads with the caller CATT; rows with the same DNA were merged afterwards. These V and J calls derive from TCRdb rather than the authors' analysis. The sample contains roughly 1,400 gamma-chain clones, roughly 8% of them found a single time. The ten largest clones capture roughly 50% of the sample.

TCR sequencing was performed on genomic DNA from peripheral blood mononuclear cells isolated from patients and controls. A median age of roughly 60 years was recorded for the sequenced patients, of whom 4 or 5 were male and 6 or 7 were female. Patients were enrolled at one hematology unit in Padova, Italy, and were reclassified as T-LGLL or HSTCL using the 2017 WHO criteria. All patient samples were collected while patients were off therapy or before therapy. There are many counts of this clone. Its antigen remains unidentified. Base qualities are not at hand, and no much larger clone is one base apart. The TCR originated in a human donor with gamma-delta T-cell large granular lymphocyte leukemia. The sequencing sample was made of blood.

The DNA reads as follows: TGTGCCTTGTGGGAGGTACGTAAGAAACTCTTT. It encodes CALWEVRKKLF. Here the chain combines TRGV9 and TRGJ1 or TRGJ2. No J gene was available from TCRdb, and it was assigned here by a germline match of the DNA. For this chain, trimming is 1 base at the V end and 9 bases at the J end, and the number of junction bases without a gene match is 3. The germline V gene (reference sequence) provides CDR1 GITISATS and CDR2 ISYDGTV. Counted from cysteine to phenylalanine, this CDR3 has 11 amino acids. This entry keeps only the CDR3 DNA: 33 bases, framed from base 1.